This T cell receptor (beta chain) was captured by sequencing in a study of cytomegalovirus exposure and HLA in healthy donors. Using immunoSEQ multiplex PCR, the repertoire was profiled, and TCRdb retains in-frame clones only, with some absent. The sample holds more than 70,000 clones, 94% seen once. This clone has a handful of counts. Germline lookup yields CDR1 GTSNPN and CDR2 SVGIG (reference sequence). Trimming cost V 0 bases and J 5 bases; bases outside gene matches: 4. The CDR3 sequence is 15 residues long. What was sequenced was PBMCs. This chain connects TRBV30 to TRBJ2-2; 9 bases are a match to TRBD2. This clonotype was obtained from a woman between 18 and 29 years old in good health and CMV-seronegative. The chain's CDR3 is CAWSVQGLATGELFF. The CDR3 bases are TGTGCCTGGAGTGTACAGGGACTAGCAACCGGGGAGCTGTTTTTT. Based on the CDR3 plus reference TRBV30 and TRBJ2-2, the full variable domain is SQTIHQWPATLVQPVGSPLSLECTVEGTSNPNLYWYRQAAGRGLQLLFYSVGIGQISSEVPQNLSASRPQDRQFILSSKKLLLSDSGFYLCAWSVQGLATGELFFGEGSRLTVL.